A selection of T cell receptor beta chains follows, all from one sample in a study of T cells after yellow fever vaccination. MiXCR was run by TCRdb on the 5' RACE reads, yielding one entry per CDR3 protein. This table has 200,000 to 300,000 distinct CDR3 sequences, 6.7% appearing once. The input for sequencing was CD4+ T cells sorted from PBMCs, taken on the day of the yellow fever booster vaccination. The receptors originated from a man younger than 40 who received the YFV17D yellow fever vaccine. Each CDR3 is given with its conserved first and last residue. The D gene is left open where the match is weak. Not every row has a clone size; where given, it reads once, few, many or a size class.

J gene: TRBJ2-7
V gene: TRBV15
D gene: TRBD2
clone size: many
CDR3 DNA: TGTGCCACCAGCAGAGATCCCGGGGGGAGCTCCTACGAGCAGTACTTC
CDR3 protein: CATSRDPGGSSYEQYF

J gene: TRBJ2-2
V gene: TRBV15
D gene: TRBD1
clone size: .
CDR3 DNA: TGTGCCACTTCGGACAGGACGAACACCGGGGAGCTGTTTTTT
CDR3 protein: CATSDRTNTGELFF

J gene: TRBJ2-7
V gene: TRBV18
D gene: .
clone size: many
CDR3 DNA: TGTGCCAGCTCCCCTGTATCGGGGTACGAGCAGTACTTC
CDR3 protein: CASSPVSGYEQYF

J gene: TRBJ2-3
V gene: TRBV5-1
D gene: TRBD1
clone size: .
CDR3 DNA: TGCGCCAGCACCAAGACAGGGGGCACAGATACGCAGTATTTT
CDR3 protein: CASTKTGGTDTQYF

J gene: TRBJ2-7
V gene: TRBV7-2
D gene: .
clone size: many
CDR3 DNA: TGTGCCAGCAGCTCCCCGCACGAGCAGTACTTC
CDR3 protein: CASSSPHEQYF

J gene: TRBJ2-3
V gene: TRBV12-3/TRBV12-4
D gene: .
clone size: many
CDR3 DNA: TGTGCCAGCAGCCCGGTCACGGGGGTTGGCGCAGATACGCAGTATTTT
CDR3 protein: CASSPVTGVGADTQYF

J gene: TRBJ2-3
V gene: TRBV12-3/TRBV12-4
D gene: .
clone size: .
CDR3 DNA: TGTGCCAGCGGGGATCCGGGACGGACAGATACGCAGTATTTT
CDR3 protein: CASGDPGRTDTQYF

J gene: TRBJ2-1
V gene: TRBV7-2
D gene: TRBD1
clone size: few
CDR3 DNA: TGTGCCAGCAGCTTATCGACAGGGCCCGTCAATGAGCAGTTCTTC
CDR3 protein: CASSLSTGPVNEQFF

J gene: TRBJ2-7
V gene: TRBV20-1
D gene: .
clone size: few
CDR3 DNA: TGCAGTGCTTCAAGGGGGGCGTGGGAGCAGTACTTC
CDR3 protein: CSASRGAWEQYF

J gene: TRBJ2-6
V gene: TRBV12-3/TRBV12-4
D gene: .
clone size: few
CDR3 DNA: TGTGCCAGCAGTTTTCGGAGCTCTGGGGCCAACGTCCTGACTTTC
CDR3 protein: CASSFRSSGANVLTF